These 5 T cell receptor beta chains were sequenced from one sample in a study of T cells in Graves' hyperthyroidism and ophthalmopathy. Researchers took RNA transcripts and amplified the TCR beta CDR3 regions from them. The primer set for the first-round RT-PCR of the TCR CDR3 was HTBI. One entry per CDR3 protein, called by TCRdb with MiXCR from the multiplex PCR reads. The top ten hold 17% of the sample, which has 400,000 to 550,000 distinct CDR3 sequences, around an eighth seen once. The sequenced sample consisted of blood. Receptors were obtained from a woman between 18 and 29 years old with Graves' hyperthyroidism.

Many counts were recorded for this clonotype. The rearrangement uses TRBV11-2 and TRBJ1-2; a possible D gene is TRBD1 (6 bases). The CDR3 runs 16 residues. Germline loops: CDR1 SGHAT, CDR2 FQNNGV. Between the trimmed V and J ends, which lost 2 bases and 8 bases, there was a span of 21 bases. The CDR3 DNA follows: TGTGCCAGCAGCTTAAGTCCAGGGGTTTTAGCCTACGGCTACACCTTC. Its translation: CASSLSPGVLAYGYTF.

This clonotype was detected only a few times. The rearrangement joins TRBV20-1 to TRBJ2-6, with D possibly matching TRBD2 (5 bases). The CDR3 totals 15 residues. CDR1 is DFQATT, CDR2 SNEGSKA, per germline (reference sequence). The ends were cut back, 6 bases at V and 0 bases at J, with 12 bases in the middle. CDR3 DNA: TGCAGTGCCACCACTAGAGTCTCTGGGGCCAACGTCCTGACTTTC. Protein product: CSATTRVSGANVLTF.

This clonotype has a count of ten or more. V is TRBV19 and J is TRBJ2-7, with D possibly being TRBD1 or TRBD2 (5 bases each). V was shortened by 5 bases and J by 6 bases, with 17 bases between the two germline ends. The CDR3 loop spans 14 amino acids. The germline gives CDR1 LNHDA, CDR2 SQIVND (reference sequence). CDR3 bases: TGTGCCAGTAGTTTCGGGACCCAGGGTAGCGAGCAGTACTTC. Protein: CASSFGTQGSEQYF. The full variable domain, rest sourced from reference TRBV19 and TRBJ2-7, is DGGITQSPKYLFRKEGQNVTLSCEQNLNHDAMYWYRQDPGQGLRLIYYSQIVNDFQKGDIAEGYSVSREKKESFPLTVTSAQKNPTAFYLCASSFGTQGSEQYFGPGTRLTVT.

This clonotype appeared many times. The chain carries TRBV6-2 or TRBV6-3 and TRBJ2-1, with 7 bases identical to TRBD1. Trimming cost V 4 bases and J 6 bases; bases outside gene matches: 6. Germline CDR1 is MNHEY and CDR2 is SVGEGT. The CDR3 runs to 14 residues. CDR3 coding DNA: TGTGCCAGCAGTTGGTACGACAGGGCCAATGAGCAGTTCTTC. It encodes CASSWYDRANEQFF.

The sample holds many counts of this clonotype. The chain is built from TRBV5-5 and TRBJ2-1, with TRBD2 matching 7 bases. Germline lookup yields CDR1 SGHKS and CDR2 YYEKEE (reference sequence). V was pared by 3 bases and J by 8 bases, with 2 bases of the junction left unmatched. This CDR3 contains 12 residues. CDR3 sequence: CASSSTSHEQFF. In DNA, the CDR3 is TGTGCCAGCAGCTCGACTAGCCATGAGCAGTTCTTC.